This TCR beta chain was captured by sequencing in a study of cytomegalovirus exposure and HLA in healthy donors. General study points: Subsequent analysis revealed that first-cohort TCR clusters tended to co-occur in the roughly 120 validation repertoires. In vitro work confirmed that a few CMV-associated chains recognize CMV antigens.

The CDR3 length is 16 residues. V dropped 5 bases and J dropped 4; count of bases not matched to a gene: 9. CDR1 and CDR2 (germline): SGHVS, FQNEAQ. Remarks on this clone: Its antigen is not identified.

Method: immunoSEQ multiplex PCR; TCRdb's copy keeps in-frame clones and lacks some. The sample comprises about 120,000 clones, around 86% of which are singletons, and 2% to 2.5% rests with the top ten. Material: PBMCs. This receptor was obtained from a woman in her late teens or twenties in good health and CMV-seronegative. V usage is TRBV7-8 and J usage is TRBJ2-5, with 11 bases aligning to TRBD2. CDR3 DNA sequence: TGTGCCAGCAGCCGATCGAGGCTAGCGGGAGGAGAGACCCAGTACTTC. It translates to CASSRSRLAGGETQYF.